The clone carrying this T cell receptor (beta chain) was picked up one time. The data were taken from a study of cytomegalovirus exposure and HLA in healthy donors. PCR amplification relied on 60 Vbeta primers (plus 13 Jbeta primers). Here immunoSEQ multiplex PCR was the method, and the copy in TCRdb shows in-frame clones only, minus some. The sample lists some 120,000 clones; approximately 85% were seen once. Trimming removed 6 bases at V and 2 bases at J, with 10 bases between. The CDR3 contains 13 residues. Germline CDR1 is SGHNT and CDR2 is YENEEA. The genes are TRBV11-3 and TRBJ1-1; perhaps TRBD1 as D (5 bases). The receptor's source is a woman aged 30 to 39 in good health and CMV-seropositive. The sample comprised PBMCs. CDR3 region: CASSRDRNTEAFF. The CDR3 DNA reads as TGTGCCAGCAGTCGCGACAGAAACACTGAAGCTTTCTTT.